These 32 T cell receptor beta chains originate from one sample sequenced in a study of cytomegalovirus exposure and HLA in healthy donors. Researchers ran the PCR with 60 Vbeta and 13 Jbeta primers. Some clones are missing from TCRdb's copy, which holds only in-frame ones; the method was immunoSEQ multiplex PCR. The table has roughly 300,000 clones, roughly 89% seen once; the top ten hold roughly 4%. The sample taken for sequencing was PBMCs. Receptor source: a man between 40 and 49 years old in good health and CMV-seropositive.

The rearrangement joins TRBV7-9 to TRBJ1-5; D perhaps matches TRBD1 (5 bases). Germline CDR1 SEHNR, CDR2 FQNEAQ (reference sequence). Trimming removed 1 base from V and 9 bases from J, with 10 bases in between. This CDR3 is 13 amino acids long. This CDR3 is CASSLGGPWPQHF. The CDR3 DNA is TGTGCCAGCAGCTTAGGGGGCCCATGGCCCCAGCATTTT.

The CDR3 reads CASSLVSQIGNTIYF. The CDR3, as DNA: TGTGCCAGCAGCTTAGTGTCACAAATCGGAAACACCATATATTTT. The chain combines TRBV7-2 with TRBJ1-3; D is ambiguous. The CDR3 contains 15 residues. V was pared by 1 base and J by 4 bases, with 11 bases between. Germline V gene sequence: CDR1 SGHTA, CDR2 FQGNSA.

The J gene is TRBJ2-7, the V gene TRBV5-1; D is possibly TRBD2 (6 bases). CDR1 SGHRS and CDR2 YFSETQ come from the germline V gene. Trimming stripped 4 bases from V and 3 bases from J, with 20 bases between. The CDR3 has 16 residues. The CDR3 nucleotides are TGCGCCAGCAGCCGAGAGCCGGGACTGGATGTCTACGAGCAGTACTTC. Amino acids: CASSREPGLDVYEQYF.

The chain joins TRBV19 to TRBJ1-2; unclear D gene. Trimming stripped 2 bases from V and 3 bases from J, with 10 bases between. Germline CDR1 reads LNHDA; CDR2 reads SQIVND (reference sequence). The CDR3 consists of 14 residues. CDR3 sequence (DNA): TGTGCCAGTAGTATACAAAGACTCGACTATGGCTACACCTTC. It encodes CASSIQRLDYGYTF. Together with reference TRBV19 and TRBJ1-2, the CDR3 gives the full variable domain: DGGITQSPKYLFRKEGQNVTLSCEQNLNHDAMYWYRQDPGQGLRLIYYSQIVNDFQKGDIAEGYSVSREKKESFPLTVTSAQKNPTAFYLCASSIQRLDYGYTFGSGTRLTVV.

This chain uses TRBV5-1 with TRBJ2-5; 7 bases fit TRBD1. CDR1 is SGHRS, CDR2 YFSETQ, per germline. The CDR3 spans 15 residues. V was clipped by 2 bases and J by 3 bases; unmatched bases: 7. CDR3 in DNA: TGCGCCAGCAGCTTTTACACCGGGACAGAAGAGACCCAGTACTTC. Amino acid sequence: CASSFYTGTEETQYF.

The chain employs TRBV7-3 and TRBJ2-1; TRBD2 aligns across 7 bases. Germline V gene lookup returns CDR1 SGHTA and CDR2 FQGTGA. With 6 bases clipped from V and 0 bases from J, the junction kept 8 bases outside the gene matches. CDR3 length: 16 residues. The CDR3 here is CASRASGSLSYNEQFF. CDR3 DNA: TGTGCCAGCAGGGCTAGCGGCAGCCTCTCCTACAATGAGCAGTTCTTC.

The rearrangement links TRBV7-8 to TRBJ2-3; no firm D call. The CDR3 sequence is 15 residues long. V lost 2 bases to trimming and J lost 0 bases, with 9 bases between them. In germline, CDR1 is SGHVS, CDR2 FQNEAQ. The CDR3 region is CASSLRSTSTDTQYF. CDR3 in DNA: TGTGCCAGCAGCTTAAGGAGTACTAGCACAGATACGCAGTATTTT.

The chain recombines TRBV2 with TRBJ2-1; 9 bases match TRBD1. The CDR3 is 13 residues long. Germline CDR1 reads SNHLY; CDR2 reads FYNNEI. V was pared by 6 bases and J by 8 bases, with 5 bases of the junction left unmatched. The CDR3 protein is CASSLDRGDEQFF. The CDR3 coding sequence is TGTGCCAGCAGCTTGGACAGGGGCGATGAGCAGTTCTTC. Supplemented by reference TRBV2 and TRBJ2-1, the full variable domain reads EPEVTQTPSHQVTQMGQEVILRCVPISNHLYFYWYRQILGQKVEFLVSFYNNEISEKSEIFDDQFSVERPDGSNFTLKIRSTKLEDSAMYFCASSLDRGDEQFFGPGTRLTVL.

This chain connects TRBV4-3 to TRBJ2-1; 11 positions match TRBD2. The germline gives CDR1 LGHNA, CDR2 YSLEER. The CDR3 covers 17 residues. Losses at the gene ends were 1 base for V and 8 bases for J; bases not matched to a gene: 10. The CDR3 nucleotides read TGCGCCAGCAGCCAAGGTCGACTAGCGGGGTGGGGGCATGAGCAGTTCTTC. It yields the protein CASSQGRLAGWGHEQFF.

This clone was detected many times. This chain connects TRBV27 to TRBJ1-5; D unclear. Germline CDR1 and CDR2: MNHEY and SMNVEV (reference sequence). Deletions cut 5 bases from V and 3 bases from J, with 8 bases between. This CDR3 comprises 13 residues. In DNA, the CDR3 is TGTGCCAGCAGTCCACTCTACAATCAGCCCCAGCATTTT. It codes for CASSPLYNQPQHF.

The chain is built from TRBV19 and TRBJ2-1, with 9 nucleotides matching TRBD2. Trimming at V came to 7 bases and at J to 2 bases, leaving 6 bases not matched to a gene. The CDR3 consists of 15 residues. From germline, CDR1 is LNHDA and CDR2 SQIVND (reference sequence). The CDR3, as DNA: TGTGCCAGTACCCCCGGGACTAGCACCTACAATGAGCAGTTCTTC. It specifies CASTPGTSTYNEQFF. Combining the CDR3 with reference TRBV19 and TRBJ2-1 gives the whole variable domain DGGITQSPKYLFRKEGQNVTLSCEQNLNHDAMYWYRQDPGQGLRLIYYSQIVNDFQKGDIAEGYSVSREKKESFPLTVTSAQKNPTAFYLCASTPGTSTYNEQFFGPGTRLTVL.

The chain couples TRBV2 to TRBJ1-5, with 7 bases lining up with TRBD1. Trimming took 6 bases from V and 1 from J; bases not matched to a gene: 6. CDR3 length equals 15 residues. CDR1 and CDR2 from the germline V gene are SNHLY and FYNNEI. CDR3 DNA sequence: TGTGCCAGCAGGCCGGGACAGACGAGCAATCAGCCCCAGCATTTT. Translated, it gives CASRPGQTSNQPQHF.

Only one count was recorded for this clone. The chain uses TRBV4-2 and TRBJ2-7; weak D call: TRBD1 (5 bases). V dropped 0 bases and J dropped 5 bases, with 14 bases sitting between them. This CDR3 spans 15 amino acids. Germline lookup yields CDR1 LGHNA and CDR2 YNFKEQ. In DNA form, the CDR3 reads TGTGCCAGCAGCCAAGATCCCAACAGGAAGGACGAGCAGTACTTC. Its protein is CASSQDPNRKDEQYF.

Written as DNA, the CDR3 is TGTGCCAGCCGTATCGGCAGGGCAGGGACAGATACGCAGTATTTT. Residues: CASRIGRAGTDTQYF. The J gene is TRBJ2-3, the V gene TRBV27, with a weak D call TRBD1 (5 bases). Germline V gives CDR1 MNHEY, CDR2 SMNVEV (reference sequence). The CDR3 consists of 15 residues. V lost 8 bases and J 3 bases, leaving 18 bases between the germline ends.

The chain has TRBV19 and TRBJ2-1; no reliable D call. From germline, CDR1 is LNHDA and CDR2 SQIVND (reference sequence). The CDR3 is 16 amino acids. V lost 6 bases and J 0 bases, leaving 15 bases between the germline ends. CDR3 sequence (DNA): TGTGCCAGTAGAGAAATAGCCGAAGCCTCCTACAATGAGCAGTTCTTC. Translation gives CASREIAEASYNEQFF. Full variable domain (outside the CDR3, taken from reference TRBV19 and TRBJ2-1): DGGITQSPKYLFRKEGQNVTLSCEQNLNHDAMYWYRQDPGQGLRLIYYSQIVNDFQKGDIAEGYSVSREKKESFPLTVTSAQKNPTAFYLCASREIAEASYNEQFFGPGTRLTVL.

The gene calls are TRBV7-9 and TRBJ2-7; D uncertain. The CDR3 spans 15 residues. Germline lookup yields CDR1 SEHNR and CDR2 FQNEAQ (reference sequence). V lost 4 bases and J 3 bases, leaving 16 bases between the germline ends. The CDR3 sequence: CASSSWSNDIYEQYF. CDR3 DNA: TGTGCCAGCAGCTCGTGGTCTAACGATATCTACGAGCAGTACTTC.

V gene TRBV6-6 combines with J gene TRBJ2-3; TRBD2 matches 7 bases. V shed 3 bases, J shed 2 bases, and the junction held 5 bases outside the gene matches. This CDR3 is built from 15 residues. Germline-derived CDR1 and CDR2 are MNHNY and SVGAGI (reference sequence). The CDR3 nucleotides are TGTGCCAGCAGTTATTGGCTAGCGGCCACAGATACGCAGTATTTT. Protein product: CASSYWLAATDTQYF.

To note about this clone: Distinct nucleotide sequences in the sample also encode this CDR3. In nucleotides, the CDR3 is TGTGCCAGCAGCTCCCGGGATTCCTACGAGCAGTACTTC. Protein: CASSSRDSYEQYF. The gene calls are TRBV7-9 and TRBJ2-7; tentatively, D is TRBD2 (5 bases). The CDR3 covers 13 residues. V gave up 4 bases and J gave up 1 base, with 8 bases separating them. Germline CDR1 reads SEHNR; CDR2 reads FQNEAQ (reference sequence).

The chain joins TRBV29-1 to TRBJ2-1; a possible D gene is TRBD1 (6 bases). CDR1 and CDR2 from the germline V gene are SQVTM and ANQGSEA. The CDR3 length is 11 residues. V was cut by 7 bases and J by 7 bases, with 11 bases left in between. Here the CDR3 reads CSDTTGNEQFF. In nucleotides, the CDR3 is TGCAGCGATACTACAGGGAATGAGCAGTTCTTC.

The V call is TRBV28, the J call TRBJ2-3; 8 positions match TRBD2. The CDR3 sequence is 15 residues long. The J segment lost 1 base and the V segment lost 5 bases, leaving 5 bases of the junction unmatched. Per the germline V gene, CDR1 is MDHEN and CDR2 is SYDVKM. CDR3: CASSTGGEGTDTQYF. The CDR3, as DNA: TGTGCCAGCAGTACGGGGGGGGAAGGCACAGATACGCAGTATTTT.

This sequence joins TRBV29-1 and TRBJ2-1; TRBD2 aligns across 7 bases. With V trimmed by 8 bases and J by 6 bases, 10 bases remained unmatched. This CDR3 is 13 amino acids long. Germline V gene lookup returns CDR1 SQVTM and CDR2 ANQGSEA. The CDR3 is CSLEGGPFNEQFF. The DNA of the CDR3 is TGCAGCTTAGAGGGAGGGCCGTTCAATGAGCAGTTCTTC.

The chain carries TRBV18 and TRBJ2-7; the match to TRBD1 covers 7 bases. In germline, CDR1 is KGHSH, CDR2 LQKENI. Trimming removed 5 bases from V and 3 bases from J; junction bases left unmatched: 13. The CDR3 sequence is 16 residues long. The CDR3 DNA reads as TGTGCCAGCTCATCAATCGGACAGGCCCGGGGCTACGAGCAGTACTTC. Its translation: CASSSIGQARGYEQYF. Full variable domain (remainder filled in from reference TRBV18 and TRBJ2-7): NAGVMQNPRHLVRRRGQEARLRCSPMKGHSHVYWYRQLPEEGLKFMVYLQKENIIDESGMPKERFSAEFPKEGPSILRIQQVVRGDSAAYFCASSSIGQARGYEQYFGPGTRLTVT.

The chain is built from TRBV19 and TRBJ2-4, with 9 bases aligning to TRBD1. V dropped 8 bases and J dropped 8; count of bases not matched to a gene: 1. Germline V gene data show CDR1 as LNHDA and CDR2 as SQIVND (reference sequence). The CDR3 has 11 residues. DNA of the CDR3: TGTGCCAGTTGGGACAGGGACATTCAGTACTTC. It translates to CASWDRDIQYF. Full variable domain (rest looked up from reference TRBV19 and TRBJ2-4): DGGITQSPKYLFRKEGQNVTLSCEQNLNHDAMYWYRQDPGQGLRLIYYSQIVNDFQKGDIAEGYSVSREKKESFPLTVTSAQKNPTAFYLCASWDRDIQYFGAGTRLSVL.

This clone came up a few times. V is TRBV6-6 and J is TRBJ2-7; 11 bases are shared with TRBD2. This CDR3 region has 15 residues. Trimming took 7 bases from V and 2 from J; bases not matched to a gene: 7. The germline V gene encodes CDR1 MNHNY and CDR2 SVGAGI (reference sequence). CDR3 sequence (DNA): TGTGCCAGCAATCCCACTAGCGGGAGTCCCTACGAGCAGTACTTC. Protein sequence: CASNPTSGSPYEQYF.

This clone has just one count. V and J are TRBV2 and TRBJ2-3; TRBD1 matches at 7 bases. CDR1 is SNHLY, CDR2 FYNNEI, per germline. The CDR3 has 15 residues. Trimming at V came to 5 bases and at J to 1 base, leaving 6 bases not matched to a gene. The CDR3 protein is CASSKQGFRTDTQYF. The CDR3 nucleotides read TGTGCCAGCAGTAAACAGGGGTTCCGCACAGATACGCAGTATTTT. The full variable domain, rest sourced from reference TRBV2 and TRBJ2-3, is EPEVTQTPSHQVTQMGQEVILRCVPISNHLYFYWYRQILGQKVEFLVSFYNNEISEKSEIFDDQFSVERPDGSNFTLKIRSTKLEDSAMYFCASSKQGFRTDTQYFGPGTRLTVL.

In DNA form, the CDR3 reads TGTGCCAGCAGTGGGACAGCGGTTCGTGGCTATGGCTACACCTTC. This sequence encodes CASSGTAVRGYGYTF. V is TRBV6-1 and J is TRBJ1-2; D may be TRBD1 (6 bases). This CDR3 contains 15 residues. Germline lookup yields CDR1 MNHNS and CDR2 SASEGT. With 4 bases removed from V and 4 bases from J, the gap between germline ends came to 16 bases.

The CDR3 sequence: CASRGAGPEQYF. The CDR3 region has the DNA TGTGCCAGCAGGGGGGCAGGGCCCGAGCAGTACTTC. V is TRBV27 and J is TRBJ2-7; D possibly corresponds to TRBD1 (6 bases). The CDR3 length is 12 residues. Germline V gene lookup returns CDR1 MNHEY and CDR2 SMNVEV (reference sequence). Trimming cost V 6 bases and J 6 bases, with 12 bases left between them.

The rearrangement uses TRBV2 and TRBJ1-1; maybe TRBD1 (6 bases). CDR3 length: 13 residues. Germline V gene lookup returns CDR1 SNHLY and CDR2 FYNNEI. Trimming pared 8 bases from V and 1 base from J, leaving 11 bases between. The CDR3 reads CASWDTPNTEAFF. Here the CDR3 DNA reads TGTGCCAGCTGGGACACTCCGAACACTGAAGCTTTCTTT.

This rearrangement joins TRBV11-2 to TRBJ2-2, with TRBD2 as a possible D gene (5 bases). The length of the CDR3 is 14 residues. V lost 1 base, J lost 6 bases, and 9 bases lay in between. CDR1 and CDR2 (germline): SGHAT, FQNNGV. CDR3 nucleotide sequence: TGTGCCAGCAGCTTAGTGTCCGGGGCCGGGGAGCTGTTTTTT. Translation: CASSLVSGAGELFF.

The gene calls are TRBV7-2 and TRBJ1-4; no reliable D call. Germline V lookup: CDR1 SGHTA, CDR2 FQGNSA. The CDR3 is 15 amino acids. V lost 1 base to trimming and J lost 1 base, with 7 bases between them. CDR3 residues: CASSLDGITNEKLFF. The CDR3 DNA reads TGTGCCAGCAGCTTAGACGGGATAACTAATGAAAAACTGTTTTTT.

DNA of the CDR3: TGTGCCAGCAGCTCCCACGAGGGTCGAGAAAAACTGTTTTTT. This translates into CASSSHEGREKLFF. The genes are TRBV7-3 and TRBJ1-4, with D uncertain. There are 14 residues in the CDR3. Germline CDR1 SGHTA, CDR2 FQGTGA. Trimming left V 4 bases short and J 8 bases short, with 14 bases between.

V gene TRBV7-2 combines with J gene TRBJ2-1; D not certain. Germline values: CDR1 SGHTA, CDR2 FQGNSA. This CDR3 is 15 amino acids long. Between the trimmed V and J ends, which lost 3 bases and 0 bases, there was a span of 9 bases. The CDR3 DNA sequence: TGTGCCAGCAGCTTTACTTTGAACTCCTACAATGAGCAGTTCTTC. Its translation: CASSFTLNSYNEQFF.